This T cell receptor beta chain comes out of a study of blood T cells in healthy people across ages. General study points: Long-lived and aged donors differed, with more naive CD4+ cells and higher diversity in the long-lived.

The authors ran a second PCR of 7 to 11 cycles using a sample-barcoded 5' primer and a J-beta primer mix. Every individual sample yielded 2.5 million or more paired-end reads (each containing CDR3). A single record per CDR3 protein comes from TCRdb applying MiXCR to the 5' RACE reads. The sample comprises about 970,000 distinct CDR3 sequences, 45% to 60% of which are singletons, and about 22% rests with the top ten. As for this clonotype: The target antigen is unknown.

The CDR3 totals 13 residues. V lost 3 bases, J lost 5 bases, and 5 bases lay in between. V is TRBV12-3 or TRBV12-4 and J is TRBJ1-6; D might be TRBD1 (5 bases). This TCR was recovered from a woman aged 60 to 75 in good health. The sequencing input was blood. As DNA, the CDR3 is TGTGCCAGCAGTTTGACAGATAATTCACCCCTCCACTTT. Translating gives CASSLTDNSPLHF.